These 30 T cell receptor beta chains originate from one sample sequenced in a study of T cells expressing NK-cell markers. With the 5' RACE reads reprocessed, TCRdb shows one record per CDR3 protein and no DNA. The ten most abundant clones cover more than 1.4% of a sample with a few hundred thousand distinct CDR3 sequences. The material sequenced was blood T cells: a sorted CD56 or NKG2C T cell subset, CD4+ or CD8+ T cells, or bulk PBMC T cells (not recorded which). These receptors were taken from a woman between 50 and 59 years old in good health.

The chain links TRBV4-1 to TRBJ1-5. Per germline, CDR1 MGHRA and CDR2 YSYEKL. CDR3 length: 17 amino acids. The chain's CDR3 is CASSQDHRVQVDQPQHF.

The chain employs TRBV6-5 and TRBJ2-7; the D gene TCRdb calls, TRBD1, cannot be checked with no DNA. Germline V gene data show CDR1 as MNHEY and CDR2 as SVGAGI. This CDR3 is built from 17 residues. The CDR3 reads CASSRPGQGWGSYEQYF.

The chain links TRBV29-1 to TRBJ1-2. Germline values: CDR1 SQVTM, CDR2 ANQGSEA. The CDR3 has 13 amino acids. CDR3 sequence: CSVEDGLYYGYTF.

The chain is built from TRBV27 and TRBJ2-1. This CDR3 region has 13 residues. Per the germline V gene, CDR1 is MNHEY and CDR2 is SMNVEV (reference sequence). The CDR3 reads CASSLAGEVEQFF.

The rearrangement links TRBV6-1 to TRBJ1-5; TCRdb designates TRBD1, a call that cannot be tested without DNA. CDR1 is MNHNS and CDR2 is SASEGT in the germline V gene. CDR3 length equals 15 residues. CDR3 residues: CASSAGGQGVQPQHF.

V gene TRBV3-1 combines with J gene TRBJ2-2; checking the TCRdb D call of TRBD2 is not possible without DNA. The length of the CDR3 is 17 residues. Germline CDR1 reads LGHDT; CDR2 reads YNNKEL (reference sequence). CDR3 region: CASSQDLTSGSTGELFF.

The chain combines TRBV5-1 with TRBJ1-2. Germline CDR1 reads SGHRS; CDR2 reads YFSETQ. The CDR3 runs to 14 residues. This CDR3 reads CASSPSTSNYGYTF. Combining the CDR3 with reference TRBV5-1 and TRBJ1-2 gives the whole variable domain KAGVTQTPRYLIKTRGQQVTLSCSPISGHRSVSWYQQTPGQGLQFLFEYFSETQRNKGNFPGRFSGRQFSNSRSEMNVSTLELGDSALYLCASSPSTSNYGYTFGSGTRLTVV.

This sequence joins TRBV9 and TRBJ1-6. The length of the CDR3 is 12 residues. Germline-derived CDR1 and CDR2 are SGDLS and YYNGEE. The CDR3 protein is CASSGPVGALHF.

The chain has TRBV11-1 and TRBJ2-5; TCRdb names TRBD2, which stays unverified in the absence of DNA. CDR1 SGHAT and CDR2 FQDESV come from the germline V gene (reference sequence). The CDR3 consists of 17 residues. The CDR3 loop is CASSARLAGVQLETQYF.

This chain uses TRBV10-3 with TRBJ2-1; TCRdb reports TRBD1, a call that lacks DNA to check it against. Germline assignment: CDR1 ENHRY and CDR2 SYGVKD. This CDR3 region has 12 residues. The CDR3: CAISADRSGEFF.

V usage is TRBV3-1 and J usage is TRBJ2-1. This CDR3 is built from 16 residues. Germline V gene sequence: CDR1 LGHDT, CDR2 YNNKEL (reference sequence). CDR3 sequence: CASSQGEAEPYNEQFF.

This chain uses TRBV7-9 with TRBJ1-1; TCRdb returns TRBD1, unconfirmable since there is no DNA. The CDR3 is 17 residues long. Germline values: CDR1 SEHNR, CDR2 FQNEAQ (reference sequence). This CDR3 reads CASSPSTPGQGATEAFF.

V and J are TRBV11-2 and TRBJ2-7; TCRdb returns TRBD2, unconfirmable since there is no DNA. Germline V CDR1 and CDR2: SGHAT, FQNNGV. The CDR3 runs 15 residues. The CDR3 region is CASSLARGSPYEQYF.

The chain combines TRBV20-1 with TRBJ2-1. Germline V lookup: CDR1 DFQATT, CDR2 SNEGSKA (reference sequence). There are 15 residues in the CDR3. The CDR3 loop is CSARPIADSYNEQFF.

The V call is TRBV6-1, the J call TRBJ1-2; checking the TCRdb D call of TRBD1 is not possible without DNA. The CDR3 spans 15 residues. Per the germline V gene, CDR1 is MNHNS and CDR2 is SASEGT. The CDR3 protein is CASSEAGGFTGGYTF.

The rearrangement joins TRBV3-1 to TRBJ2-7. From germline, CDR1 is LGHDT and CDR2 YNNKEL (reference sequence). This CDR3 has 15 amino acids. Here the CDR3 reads CASSQDQRNSYEQYF.

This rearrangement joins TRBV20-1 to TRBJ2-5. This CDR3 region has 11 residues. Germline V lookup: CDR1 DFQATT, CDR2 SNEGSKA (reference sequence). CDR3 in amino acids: CSGGFQETQYF.

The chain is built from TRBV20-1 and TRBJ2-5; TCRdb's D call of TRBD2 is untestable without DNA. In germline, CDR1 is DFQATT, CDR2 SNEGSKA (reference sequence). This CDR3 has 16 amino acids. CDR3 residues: CSAGTSAVLDQETQYF.

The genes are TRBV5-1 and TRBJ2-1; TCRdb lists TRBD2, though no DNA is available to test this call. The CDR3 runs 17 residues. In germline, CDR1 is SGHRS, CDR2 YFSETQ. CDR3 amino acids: CASSLALLAGGGNEQFF.

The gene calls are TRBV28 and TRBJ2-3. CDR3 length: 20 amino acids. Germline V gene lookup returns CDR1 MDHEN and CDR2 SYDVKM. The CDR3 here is CASSSLVIGTSGATTDTQYF. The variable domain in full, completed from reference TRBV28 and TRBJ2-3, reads DVKVTQSSRYLVKRTGEKVFLECVQDMDHENMFWYRQDPGLGLRLIYFSYDVKMKEKGDIPEGYSVSREKKERFSLILESASTNQTSMYLCASSSLVIGTSGATTDTQYFGPGTRLTVL.

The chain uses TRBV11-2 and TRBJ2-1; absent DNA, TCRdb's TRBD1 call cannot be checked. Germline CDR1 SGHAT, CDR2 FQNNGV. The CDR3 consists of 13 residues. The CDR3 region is CASKNTGLGEQFF.

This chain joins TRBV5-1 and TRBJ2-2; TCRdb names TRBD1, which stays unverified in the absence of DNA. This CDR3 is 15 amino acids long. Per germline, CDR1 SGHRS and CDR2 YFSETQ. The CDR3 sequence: CASSGGHQATGELFF. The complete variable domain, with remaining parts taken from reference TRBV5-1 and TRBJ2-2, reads KAGVTQTPRYLIKTRGQQVTLSCSPISGHRSVSWYQQTPGQGLQFLFEYFSETQRNKGNFPGRFSGRQFSNSRSEMNVSTLELGDSALYLCASSGGHQATGELFFGEGSRLTVL.

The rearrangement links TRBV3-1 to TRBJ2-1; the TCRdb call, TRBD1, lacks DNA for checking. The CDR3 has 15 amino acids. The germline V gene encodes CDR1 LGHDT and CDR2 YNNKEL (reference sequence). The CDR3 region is CASSQGSRGYNEQFF.

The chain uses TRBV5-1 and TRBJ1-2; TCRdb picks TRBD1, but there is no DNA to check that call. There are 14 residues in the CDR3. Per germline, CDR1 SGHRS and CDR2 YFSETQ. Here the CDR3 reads CASSLGQVSYGYTF.

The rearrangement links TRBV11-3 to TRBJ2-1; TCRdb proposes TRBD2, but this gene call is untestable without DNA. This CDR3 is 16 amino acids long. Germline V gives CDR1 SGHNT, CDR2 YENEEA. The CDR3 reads CASSLGGSGRSRREFF.

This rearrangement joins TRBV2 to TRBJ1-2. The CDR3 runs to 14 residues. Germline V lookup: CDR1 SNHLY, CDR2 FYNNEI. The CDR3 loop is CASSRGLENYGYTF.

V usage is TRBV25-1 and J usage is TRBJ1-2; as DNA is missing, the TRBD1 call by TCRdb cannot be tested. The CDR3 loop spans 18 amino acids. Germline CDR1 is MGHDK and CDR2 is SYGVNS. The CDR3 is CASSEIGGTTRNPRGYTF.

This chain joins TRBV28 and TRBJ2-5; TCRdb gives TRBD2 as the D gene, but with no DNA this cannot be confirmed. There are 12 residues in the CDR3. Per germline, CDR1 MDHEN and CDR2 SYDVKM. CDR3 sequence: CASRGGSGTQYF.

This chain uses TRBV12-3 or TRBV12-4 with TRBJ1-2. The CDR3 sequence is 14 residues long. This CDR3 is CASSLARGNYGYTF.

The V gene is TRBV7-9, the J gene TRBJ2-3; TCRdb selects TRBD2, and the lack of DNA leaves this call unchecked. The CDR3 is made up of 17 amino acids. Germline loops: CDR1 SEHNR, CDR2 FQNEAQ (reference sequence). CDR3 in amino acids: CASSRLTSGVGTDTQYF.